Following are 17 T cell receptor beta chains from one sample sequenced in a study of human T cells and chemical hapten exposure. TCRdb reprocessed the RACE reads via MiXCR and lists one record per CDR3 protein. The data contain about 120,000 distinct CDR3 sequences, about 13% of them singletons. Time point specified: pre-sensitization, week 0. As to treatment: therapeutic diphenylcyclopropenone sensitization with weekly scalp DPC. Specimen: whole blood, collected in connection with sensitization to the hapten diphenylcyclopropenone (DPC). These receptors all come from a woman aged 18-29 years with alopecia areata. Some clones in this sample may be carry-over from other donors' samples.

This clonotype was seen only a few times. The V gene is TRBV30, the J gene TRBJ2-4, with D perhaps given as TRBD1 or TRBD2 (5 bases each). This CDR3 region has 15 residues. V was clipped by 2 bases and J by 0 bases, with 11 bases between them. Looked up from germline, CDR1 is GTSNPN and CDR2 is SVGIG (reference sequence). The DNA for the CDR3 is TGTGCCTGGAGTAAGGGACGGGGAGCCAAAAACATTCAGTACTTC. Amino acids: CAWSKGRGAKNIQYF.

This clonotype was observed a handful of times. This chain joins TRBV4-3 and TRBJ2-7; the D is unclear. Per germline, CDR1 LGHNA and CDR2 YSLEER. The CDR3 has 13 residues. Trimming removed 1 base from V and 4 bases from J, with 8 bases in between. CDR3 residues: CASSQGPGYEQYF. The CDR3, as DNA: TGCGCCAGCAGCCAAGGACCCGGGTACGAGCAGTACTTC.

This sequence joins TRBV6-6 and TRBJ1-1, with D possibly TRBD1 on 6 matching bases. CDR1 is MNHNY and CDR2 is SVGAGI in the germline V gene (reference sequence). With 8 bases removed from V and 4 bases from J, the gap between germline ends came to 17 bases. The CDR3 has 14 residues. The CDR3 DNA reads as TGTGCCAGCTGCCAATGGGGGGCTGGCACTGAAGCTTTCTTT. Encoded protein: CASCQWGAGTEAFF.

The sample holds a few counts of this clonotype. V and J are TRBV20-1 and TRBJ2-5; D is unresolved. This CDR3 comprises 14 residues. V was cut by 3 bases and J by 0 bases, with 11 bases left in between. CDR1 and CDR2 (germline): DFQATT, SNEGSKA (reference sequence). CDR3 in DNA: TGCAGTGCTAGCAGGCGAGCGTACCAAGAGACCCAGTACTTC. This codes for CSASRRAYQETQYF.

This clonotype has only a few counts. V is TRBV29-1 and J is TRBJ1-4; D may be TRBD1 (5 bases). The CDR3 runs to 13 residues. The ends were cut back, 6 bases at V and 7 bases at J, with 15 bases in the middle. CDR1 is SQVTM, CDR2 ANQGSEA, per germline. The CDR3 nucleotides are TGCAGCGTCGATCCTGGGAGGGGTGAAAAACTGTTTTTT. It encodes CSVDPGRGEKLFF.

This clonotype was seen many times. The rearrangement links TRBV5-5 to TRBJ1-5, with D maybe TRBD1 (5 bases). Per germline, CDR1 SGHKS and CDR2 YYEKEE (reference sequence). The germline V and J ends were trimmed by 2 bases and 8 bases, with 8 bases remaining between them. CDR3 length: 12 amino acids. CDR3 residues: CASSFQGEPQHF. CDR3 nucleotide sequence: TGTGCCAGCAGCTTCCAAGGGGAGCCCCAGCATTTT. The variable domain in full, with the rest retrieved from reference TRBV5-5 and TRBJ1-5, is DAGVTQSPTHLIKTRGQQVTLRCSPISGHKSVSWYQQVLGQGPQFIFQYYEKEERGRGNFPDRFSARQFPNYSSELNVNALLLGDSALYLCASSFQGEPQHFGDGTRLSIL.

This clonotype was recorded at least ten times. The rearrangement uses TRBV6-2 or TRBV6-3 and TRBJ2-1, with a weak D call TRBD1 (5 bases). Trimming cost V 1 base and J 2 bases, with 9 bases left between them. The CDR3 totals 15 residues. Germline V gives CDR1 MNHEY, CDR2 SVGEGT. DNA for the CDR3: TGTGCCAGCAGTTACTTGGCAGGGCCCTACAATGAGCAGTTCTTC. Its translation: CASSYLAGPYNEQFF.

Ten or more counts support this clonotype. The rearrangement uses TRBV10-3 and TRBJ2-7; D is unclear. V lost 0 bases and J 9 bases, leaving 15 bases between the germline ends. Germline-derived CDR1 and CDR2 are ENHRY and SYGVKD. This CDR3 contains 14 residues. For the CDR3, the DNA is TGTGCCATCAGTGAGTCGAAGGTATCTTCTGGGCAGTACTTC. It translates to CAISESKVSSGQYF.

This clonotype has a count of ten or more. DNA of the CDR3: TGCAGCGTTGAGAAGAGGCTCACTGAAGCTTTCTTT. Its protein is CSVEKRLTEAFF. The chain carries TRBV29-1 and TRBJ1-1, with D unresolved. V was clipped by 3 bases and J by 4 bases, with 9 bases between them. The CDR3 has 12 amino acids. Germline V gives CDR1 SQVTM, CDR2 ANQGSEA.

The V and J genes are TRBV28 and TRBJ1-5; D is perhaps TRBD1 (5 bases). CDR3 size: 13 residues. CDR1 MDHEN and CDR2 SYDVKM come from the germline V gene. The ends were cut back, 7 bases at V and 2 bases at J, with 9 bases in the middle. The CDR3 region is CASNSGRNQPQHF. The CDR3, as DNA: TGTGCCAGCAATTCAGGGCGCAATCAGCCCCAGCATTTT.

The V gene is TRBV5-1, the J gene TRBJ2-1; 9 nucleotides align to TRBD2. This CDR3 comprises 16 residues. With 0 bases clipped from V and 2 bases from J, the junction kept 3 bases outside the gene matches. Germline-derived CDR1 and CDR2 are SGHRS and YFSETQ. DNA of the CDR3: TGCGCCAGCAGCTTGGATCCTAGCGGGACCTACAATGAGCAGTTCTTC. Amino acids: CASSLDPSGTYNEQFF.

This clonotype was seen ten or more times. The CDR3 spells CASSPYRVRYEQYF. In nucleotides, the CDR3 is TGTGCCAGCAGCCCCTACAGGGTTCGCTACGAGCAGTACTTC. The J gene is TRBJ2-7, the V gene TRBV11-2, with TRBD1 as a possible D gene (6 bases). The CDR3 covers 14 residues. Per the germline V gene, CDR1 is SGHAT and CDR2 is FQNNGV. V gave up 5 bases and J gave up 3 bases, with 14 bases separating them.

Worth noting for this clonotype: One junction end disagrees with the germline gene, perhaps due to a read error. The CDR3 here is CTSSPGTGLYNEQFF. CDR3 nucleotides: TGTACCAGCAGTCCCGGGACAGGGCTTTACAATGAGCAGTTCTTC. The J gene is TRBJ2-1, the V gene TRBV12-3 or TRBV12-4; 9 nucleotides match TRBD1. The CDR3 has 15 residues.

This chain joins TRBV4-3 and TRBJ1-4; maybe TRBD1 (5 bases). Per the germline V gene, CDR1 is LGHNA and CDR2 is YSLEER. V lost 1 base and J lost 7, with 13 bases in between. This CDR3 is built from 15 residues. CDR3 residues: CASSQVGQGGEKLFF. For the CDR3, the DNA is TGCGCCAGCAGCCAAGTGGGGCAGGGTGGTGAAAAACTGTTTTTT.

The rearrangement uses TRBV14 and TRBJ2-2; D perhaps matches TRBD2 (6 bases). V was shortened by 2 bases and J by 6 bases, with 13 bases between the two germline ends. Per the germline V gene, CDR1 is SGHDN and CDR2 is FVKESK. The length of the CDR3 is 15 residues. CDR3 coding DNA: TGTGCCAGCAGCCAAAGGCGGACGGGGGCCGGGGAGCTGTTTTTT. Encoded protein: CASSQRRTGAGELFF.

This clonotype came up many times. This chain connects TRBV11-2 to TRBJ2-1; the D gene is possibly TRBD1 (6 bases). The CDR3 runs 13 residues. CDR1 is SGHAT and CDR2 is FQNNGV in the germline V gene. Trimming removed 5 bases from V and 4 bases from J, with 9 bases in between. The CDR3 DNA follows: TGTGCCAGCAGCGCGAGGGGGTACAATGAGCAGTTCTTC. Translation gives CASSARGYNEQFF.

V is TRBV12-3 or TRBV12-4 and J is TRBJ2-5; the match to TRBD1 covers 9 bases. With V trimmed by 5 bases and J by 4 bases, 14 bases remained unmatched. This CDR3 spans 17 amino acids. CDR3 loop: CASSLSPGTGYRETQYF. In DNA form, the CDR3 reads TGTGCCAGCAGTCTAAGCCCCGGGACAGGGTACCGAGAGACCCAGTACTTC.